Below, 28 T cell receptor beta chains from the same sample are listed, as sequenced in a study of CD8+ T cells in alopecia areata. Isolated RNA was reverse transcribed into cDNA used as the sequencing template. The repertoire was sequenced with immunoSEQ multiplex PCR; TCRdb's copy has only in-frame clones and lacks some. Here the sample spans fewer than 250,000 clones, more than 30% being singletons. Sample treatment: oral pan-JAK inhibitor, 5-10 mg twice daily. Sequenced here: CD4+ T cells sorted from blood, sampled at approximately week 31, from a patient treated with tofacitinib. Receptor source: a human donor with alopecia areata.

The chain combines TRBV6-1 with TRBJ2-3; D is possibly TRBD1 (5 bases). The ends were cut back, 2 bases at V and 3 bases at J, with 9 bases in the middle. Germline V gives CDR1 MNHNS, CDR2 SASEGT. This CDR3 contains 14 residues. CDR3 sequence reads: CASSEKGVTDTQYF. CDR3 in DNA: TGTGCCAGCAGTGAAAAAGGGGTGACAGATACGCAGTATTTT.

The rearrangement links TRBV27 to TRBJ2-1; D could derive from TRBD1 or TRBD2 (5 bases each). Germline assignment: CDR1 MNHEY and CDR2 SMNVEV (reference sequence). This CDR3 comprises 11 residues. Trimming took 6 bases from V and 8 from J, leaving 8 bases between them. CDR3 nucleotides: TGTGCCAGCAGCGGGGCCCATGAGCAGTTCTTC. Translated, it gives CASSGAHEQFF.

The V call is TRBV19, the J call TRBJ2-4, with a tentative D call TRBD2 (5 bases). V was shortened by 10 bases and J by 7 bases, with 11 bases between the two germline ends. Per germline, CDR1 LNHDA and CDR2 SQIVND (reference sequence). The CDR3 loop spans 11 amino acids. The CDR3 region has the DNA TGTGCCACGACTACGAGGAACATTCAGTACTTC. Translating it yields CATTTRNIQYF.

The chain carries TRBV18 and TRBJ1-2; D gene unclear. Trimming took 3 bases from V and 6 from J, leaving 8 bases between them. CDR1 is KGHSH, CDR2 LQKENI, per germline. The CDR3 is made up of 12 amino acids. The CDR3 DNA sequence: TGTGCCAGCTCACCGCAGACGGATGGCTACACCTTC. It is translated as CASSPQTDGYTF.

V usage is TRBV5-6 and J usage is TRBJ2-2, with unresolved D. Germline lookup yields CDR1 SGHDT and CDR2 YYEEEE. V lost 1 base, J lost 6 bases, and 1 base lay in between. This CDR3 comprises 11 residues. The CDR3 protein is CASSLSGELFF. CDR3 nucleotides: TGTGCCAGCAGCTTGTCCGGGGAGCTGTTTTTT.

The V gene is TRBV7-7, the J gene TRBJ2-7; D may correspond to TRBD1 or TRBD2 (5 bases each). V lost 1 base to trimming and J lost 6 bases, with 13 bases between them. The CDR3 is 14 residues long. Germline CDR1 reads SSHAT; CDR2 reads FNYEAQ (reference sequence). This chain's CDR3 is CASSLVSAGTEQYF. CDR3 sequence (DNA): TGTGCCAGCAGCTTAGTATCTGCAGGGACCGAGCAGTACTTC.

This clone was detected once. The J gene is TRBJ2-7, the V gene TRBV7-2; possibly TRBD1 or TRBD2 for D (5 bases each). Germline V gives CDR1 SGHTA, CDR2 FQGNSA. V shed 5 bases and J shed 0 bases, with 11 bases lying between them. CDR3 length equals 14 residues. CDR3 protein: CASSRDRSSYEQYF. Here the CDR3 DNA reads TGTGCCAGCAGCAGGGACCGAAGCTCCTACGAGCAGTACTTC.

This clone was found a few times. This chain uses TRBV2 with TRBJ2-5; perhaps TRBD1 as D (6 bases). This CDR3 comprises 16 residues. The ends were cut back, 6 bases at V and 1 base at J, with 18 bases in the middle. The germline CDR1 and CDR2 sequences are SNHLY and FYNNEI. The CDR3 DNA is TGTGCCAGCAGGGACTCTAGGACAGTACCCCAAGAGACCCAGTACTTC. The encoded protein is CASRDSRTVPQETQYF.

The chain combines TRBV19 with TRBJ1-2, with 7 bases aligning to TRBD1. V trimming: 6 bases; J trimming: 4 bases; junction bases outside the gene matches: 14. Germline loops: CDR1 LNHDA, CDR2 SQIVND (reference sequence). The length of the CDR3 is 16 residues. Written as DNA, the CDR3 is TGTGCCAGTAGCCTAGGAACCAAGGGACAGTTCTATGGCTACACCTTC. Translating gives CASSLGTKGQFYGYTF. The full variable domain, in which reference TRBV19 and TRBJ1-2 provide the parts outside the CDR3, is DGGITQSPKYLFRKEGQNVTLSCEQNLNHDAMYWYRQDPGQGLRLIYYSQIVNDFQKGDIAEGYSVSREKKESFPLTVTSAQKNPTAFYLCASSLGTKGQFYGYTFGSGTRLTVV.

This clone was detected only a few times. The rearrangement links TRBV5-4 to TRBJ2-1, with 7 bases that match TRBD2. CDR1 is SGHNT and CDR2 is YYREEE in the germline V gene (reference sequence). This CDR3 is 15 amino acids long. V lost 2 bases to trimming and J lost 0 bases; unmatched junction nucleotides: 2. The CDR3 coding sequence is TGTGCCAGCAGCTTCGGCGGGAGCTCCTACAATGAGCAGTTCTTC. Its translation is CASSFGGSSYNEQFF.

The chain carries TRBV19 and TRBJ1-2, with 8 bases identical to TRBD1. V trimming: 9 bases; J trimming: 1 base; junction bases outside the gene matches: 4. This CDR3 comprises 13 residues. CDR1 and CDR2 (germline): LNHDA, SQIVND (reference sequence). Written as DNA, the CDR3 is TGTGCCAGCAAAGACAGGGGTAACTATGGCTACACCTTC. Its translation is CASKDRGNYGYTF.

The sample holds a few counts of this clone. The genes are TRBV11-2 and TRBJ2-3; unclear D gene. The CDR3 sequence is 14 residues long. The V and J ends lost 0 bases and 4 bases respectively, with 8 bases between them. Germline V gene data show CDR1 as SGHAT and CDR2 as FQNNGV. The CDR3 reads CASSLDSSSDTQYF. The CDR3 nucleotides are TGTGCCAGCAGCTTAGATAGCAGTTCAGATACGCAGTATTTT.

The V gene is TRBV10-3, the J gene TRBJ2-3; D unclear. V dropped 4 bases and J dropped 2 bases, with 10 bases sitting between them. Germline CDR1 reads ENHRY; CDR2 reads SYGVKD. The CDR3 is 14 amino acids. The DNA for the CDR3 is TGTGCCATCAGTGGCCCACAGAACACAGATACGCAGTATTTT. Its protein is CAISGPQNTDTQYF.

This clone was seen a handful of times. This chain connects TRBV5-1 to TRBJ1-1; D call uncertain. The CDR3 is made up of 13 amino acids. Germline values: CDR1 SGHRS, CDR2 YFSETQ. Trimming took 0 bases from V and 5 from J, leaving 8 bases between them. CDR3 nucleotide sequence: TGCGCCAGCAGCTTGGATCAAAGGACTGAAGCTTTCTTT. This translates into CASSLDQRTEAFF. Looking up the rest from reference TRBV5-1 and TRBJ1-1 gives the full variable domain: KAGVTQTPRYLIKTRGQQVTLSCSPISGHRSVSWYQQTPGQGLQFLFEYFSETQRNKGNFPGRFSGRQFSNSRSEMNVSTLELGDSALYLCASSLDQRTEAFFGQGTRLTVV.

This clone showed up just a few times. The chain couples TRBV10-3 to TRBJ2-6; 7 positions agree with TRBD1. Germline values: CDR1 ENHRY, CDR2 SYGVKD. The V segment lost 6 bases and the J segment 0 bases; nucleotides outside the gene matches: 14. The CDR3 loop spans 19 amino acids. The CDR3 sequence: CAISFTSGTVLSGANVLTF. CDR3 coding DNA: TGTGCCATCAGCTTTACATCCGGGACAGTCCTCTCTGGGGCCAACGTCCTGACTTTC.

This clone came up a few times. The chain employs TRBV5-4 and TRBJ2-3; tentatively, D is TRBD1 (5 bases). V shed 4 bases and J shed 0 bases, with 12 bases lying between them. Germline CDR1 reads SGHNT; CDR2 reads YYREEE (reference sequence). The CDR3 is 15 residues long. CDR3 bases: TGTGCCAGCAGCCAAAACAGGAAAAGCACAGATACGCAGTATTTT. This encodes CASSQNRKSTDTQYF.

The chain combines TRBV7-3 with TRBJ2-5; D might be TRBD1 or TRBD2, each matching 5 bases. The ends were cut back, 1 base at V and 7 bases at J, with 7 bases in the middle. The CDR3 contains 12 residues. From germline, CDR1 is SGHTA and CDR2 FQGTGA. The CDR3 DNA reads TGTGCCAGCAGCTTAATGAGGGGGACCCAGTACTTC. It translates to CASSLMRGTQYF.

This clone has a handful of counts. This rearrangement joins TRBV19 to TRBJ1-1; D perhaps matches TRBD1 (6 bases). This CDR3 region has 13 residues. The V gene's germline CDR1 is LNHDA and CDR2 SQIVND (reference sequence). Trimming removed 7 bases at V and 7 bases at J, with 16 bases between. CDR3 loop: CASTATGALEAFF. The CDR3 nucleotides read TGTGCCAGTACAGCGACAGGCGCCCTTGAAGCTTTCTTT.

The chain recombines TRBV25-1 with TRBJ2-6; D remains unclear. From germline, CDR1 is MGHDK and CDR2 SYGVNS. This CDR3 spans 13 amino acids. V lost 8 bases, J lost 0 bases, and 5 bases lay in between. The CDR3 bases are TGTGCCAGCCTTAACTCTGGGGCCAACGTCCTGACTTTC. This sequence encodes CASLNSGANVLTF.

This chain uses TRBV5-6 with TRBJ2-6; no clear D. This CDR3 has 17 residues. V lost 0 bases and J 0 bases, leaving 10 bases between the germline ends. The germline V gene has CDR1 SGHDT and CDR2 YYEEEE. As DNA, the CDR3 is TGTGCCAGCAGCTTGGGACCTACATCCTCTGGGGCCAACGTCCTGACTTTC. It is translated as CASSLGPTSSGANVLTF.

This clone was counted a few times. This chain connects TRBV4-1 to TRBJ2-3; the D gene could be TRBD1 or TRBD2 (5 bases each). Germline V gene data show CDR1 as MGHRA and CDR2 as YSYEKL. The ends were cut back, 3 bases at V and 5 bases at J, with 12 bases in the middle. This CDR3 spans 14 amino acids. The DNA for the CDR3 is TGCGCCAGCAGCCAGGGGGAGCGGAGAGATACGCAGTATTTT. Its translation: CASSQGERRDTQYF.

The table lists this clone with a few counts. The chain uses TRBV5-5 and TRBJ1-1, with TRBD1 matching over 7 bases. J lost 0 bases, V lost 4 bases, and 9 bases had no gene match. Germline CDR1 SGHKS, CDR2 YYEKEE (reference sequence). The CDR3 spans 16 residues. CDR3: CASSRTMTGLNTEAFF. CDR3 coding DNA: TGTGCCAGCAGCCGCACTATGACAGGGCTGAACACTGAAGCTTTCTTT.

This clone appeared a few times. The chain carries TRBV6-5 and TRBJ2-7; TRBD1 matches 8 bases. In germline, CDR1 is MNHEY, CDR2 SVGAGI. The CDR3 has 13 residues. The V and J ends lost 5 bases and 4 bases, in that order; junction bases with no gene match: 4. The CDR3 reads CASSRTGPYEQYF. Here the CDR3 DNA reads TGTGCCAGCAGTCGGACAGGGCCTTACGAGCAGTACTTC.

Here the CDR3 reads CASSTGLTGPNNYGYTF. CDR3 coding DNA: TGTGCCAGCAGCACCGGATTGACAGGCCCGAATAACTATGGCTACACCTTC. V gene TRBV21-1 combines with J gene TRBJ1-2; TRBD1 is the table's D call and was not checked against the DNA. TRBV21-1 counts as a pseudogene. The CDR3 runs 17 residues.

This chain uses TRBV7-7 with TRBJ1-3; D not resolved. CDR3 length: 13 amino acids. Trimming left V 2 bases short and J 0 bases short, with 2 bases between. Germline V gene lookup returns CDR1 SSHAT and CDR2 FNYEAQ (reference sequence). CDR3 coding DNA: TGTGCCAGCAGCTTACACTCTGGAAACACCATATATTTT. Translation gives CASSLHSGNTIYF.

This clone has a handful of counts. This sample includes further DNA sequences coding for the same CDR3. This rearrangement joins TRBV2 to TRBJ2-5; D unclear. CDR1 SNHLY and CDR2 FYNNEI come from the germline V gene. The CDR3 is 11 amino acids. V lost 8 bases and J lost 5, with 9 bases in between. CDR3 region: CASATQETQYF. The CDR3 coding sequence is TGTGCCAGCGCAACACAGGAGACCCAGTACTTC.

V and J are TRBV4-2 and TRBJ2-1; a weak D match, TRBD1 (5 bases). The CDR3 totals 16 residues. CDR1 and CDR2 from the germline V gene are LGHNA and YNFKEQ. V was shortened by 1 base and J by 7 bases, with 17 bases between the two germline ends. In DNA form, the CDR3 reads TGTGCCAGCAGCCAAGTGTGGCAGGGAAATGGAAATGAGCAGTTCTTC. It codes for CASSQVWQGNGNEQFF.

The CDR3 is CASSEMGRNTEAFF. As DNA, the CDR3 is TGTGCCAGCAGTGAAATGGGCCGGAACACTGAAGCTTTCTTT. The chain uses TRBV25-1 and TRBJ1-1; D call uncertain. In germline, CDR1 is MGHDK, CDR2 SYGVNS. The length of the CDR3 is 14 residues. V was clipped by 2 bases and J by 1 base, with 8 bases between them.